Listed below are T cell receptor beta chains from one sample, sequenced in a study of shared clonotypes between healthy human individuals. Libraries were prepared by immunoSEQ multiplex PCR; TCRdb keeps only in-frame clonotypes and omits some of them. Among approximately 2.1 million clones listed, about 92% were seen once. The source material was naive CD4+ T cells from PBMCs. The receptor source for this set is a man younger than 35 in good health. Some clones in this sample may be carry-over from other donors' samples. The conserved cysteine and the conserved F or W are not part of the CDR3 here.

j_call v_call cdr3_aa
TRBJ2-1 TRBV6-5 ASSWIGEQF
TRBJ1-1 TRBV7-9 ASSSTRGRGNTEAF
TRBJ1-2 TRBV2 ASNGDRGQGYT
TRBJ2-7 TRBV10-3 AIRDRGRVDEQY
TRBJ1-2 TRBV27 ASRPLGQGAGGYT
TRBJ2-6 TRBV19 ASSLDRRGSGANVLT
TRBJ1-2 TRBV5-1 ASSVAEGSGYT
TRBJ2-1 TRBV29-1 SVDPTSGRGFSSYNEQF
TRBJ2-7 TRBV7-9 ASSLVTDLSYEQY
TRBJ2-5 TRBV28 ASSFTGYQETQY
TRBJ2-1 TRBV11-2 ASSLVRQGRLPTSNEQF
TRBJ2-3 TRBV19 ASSIGDRGGDTQY
TRBJ2-1 TRBV7-2 ASSLVLVVVSYNEQF
TRBJ2-5 TRBV27 ASSLGQGTQY
TRBJ2-2 TRBV27 ASSLRFGLAGGRSTGELF
TRBJ1-4 TRBV30 AWSVQGYEKLF
TRBJ2-6 TRBV19 ASSPGQPGANVLT
TRBJ1-1 TRBV5-4 ASSLYGGTSVTEAF
TRBJ1-2 TRBV28 ASSLLSNYGYT
TRBJ2-7 TRBV5-1 ASSLEGQGPYEQY
TRBJ2-5 TRBV6-6 ASKATGDSSETQY
TRBJ1-1 TRBV28 ASSTTGGRGTEAF
TRBJ1-1 TRBV6-5 ASTRPGLNTEAF
TRBJ2-7 TRBV5-1 ASSFGGLEQY
TRBJ1-5 TRBV5-6 ASSLASGRGIQPQH
TRBJ2-7 TRBV7-2 ASSLGFVSYEQY
TRBJ1-4 TRBV18 ASSPLGGREKLF
TRBJ2-2 TRBV19 ASSTELTGELF
TRBJ2-1 TRBV6-1 ASSLPGLERGF
TRBJ2-1 TRBV19 ASIPRTRETAGYNEQF
TRBJ2-3 TRBV5-1 ASSQHGTSGASTDTQY
TRBJ1-3 TRBV18 ASSQSTGNTIY
TRBJ2-3 TRBV5-4 ASSPGQYGTDTQY
TRBJ2-5 TRBV9 ASSVNPGTAQETQY
TRBJ2-7 TRBV19 ASSIGPPSQGPYEQY
TRBJ1-2 TRBV7-2 ASSLSARTNYGYT
TRBJ2-2 TRBV27 ATGWGPVTNTGELF
TRBJ1-2 TRBV2 ASSLNREANGYT
TRBJ2-7 TRBV11-2 ASKVERPSSEQY
TRBJ2-7 TRBV23-1 ASSRRQGPYEQY
TRBJ2-3 TRBV5-1 ASSFTALAAGGTATQY
TRBJ1-5 TRBV28 ASSDGQGSVNQPQH
TRBJ1-5 TRBV6-5 ASSYVKVRQPQH
TRBJ1-4 TRBV5-1 ASSFGETNEKLF
TRBJ1-4 TRBV19 ASSMSRGREKLF
TRBJ1-5 TRBV18 ASSRDRNQPQH
TRBJ2-6 TRBV7-9 ASSYAPASGANVLT
TRBJ2-5 TRBV5-1 ASSFRLAGDQETQY
TRBJ2-5 TRBV29-1 SVRQGTQETQY
TRBJ1-2 TRBV5-5 ASSPTGYGYT
TRBJ1-5 TRBV19 ASHGATSNQPQH
TRBJ2-7 TRBV18 ASSPGSYEQY
TRBJ1-4 TRBV18 ASSPGTGWDEKLF
TRBJ2-5 TRBV19 ATFDRGETQY